A single sample gave rise to the 4 T cell receptor beta chains below, sequenced in a study of cytomegalovirus exposure and HLA in healthy donors. Primers for the PCR totalled 60 Vbeta and 13 Jbeta. The protocol was immunoSEQ multiplex PCR, while the TCRdb copy is restricted to in-frame clones and leaves out a portion. Among a few hundred thousand clones listed, approximately 80% were seen once. The sample consisted of PBMCs. Source of these receptors: a woman aged 60 to 75 in good health and CMV-seropositive.

The chain recombines TRBV6-1 with TRBJ1-2; TRBD1 might be the D (6 bases). The germline V gene encodes CDR1 MNHNS and CDR2 SASEGT. V lost 4 bases, J lost 2 bases, and 14 bases lay in between. The CDR3 consists of 15 residues. The CDR3 sequence: CASSGSSGENYGYTF. The CDR3 coding sequence is TGTGCCAGCAGTGGATCCTCAGGGGAGAACTATGGCTACACCTTC.

The V call is TRBV28, the J call TRBJ1-4, with TRBD1 identical over 7 bases. Germline V gives CDR1 MDHEN, CDR2 SYDVKM. The trim removed 5 bases at V and 4 bases at J, leaving 4 bases unmatched. The CDR3 runs to 14 residues. The CDR3 protein is CASSTGTVNEKLFF. The CDR3 DNA reads TGTGCCAGCAGTACCGGGACAGTTAATGAAAAACTGTTTTTT. Drawing the rest from reference TRBV28 and TRBJ1-4, the complete variable domain is DVKVTQSSRYLVKRTGEKVFLECVQDMDHENMFWYRQDPGLGLRLIYFSYDVKMKEKGDIPEGYSVSREKKERFSLILESASTNQTSMYLCASSTGTVNEKLFFGSGTQLSVL.

This chain connects TRBV5-6 to TRBJ2-7; D call uncertain. Germline V lookup: CDR1 SGHDT, CDR2 YYEEEE. V dropped 0 bases and J dropped 3 bases, with 10 bases sitting between them. This CDR3 contains 14 residues. CDR3 bases: TGTGCCAGCAGCTTGGGCGGATTCGGCTACGAGCAGTACTTC. Translated, it gives CASSLGGFGYEQYF.

This clone was detected only a few times. This rearrangement joins TRBV4-1 to TRBJ2-1, with 12 positions matching TRBD2. This CDR3 is built from 16 residues. J was trimmed by 3 bases and V by 1 base; bases with no gene match: 1. The germline gives CDR1 MGHRA, CDR2 YSYEKL. The CDR3 region has the DNA TGCGCCAGCAGCCAAGGGACTAGCGGGGTCTACAATGAGCAGTTCTTC. This encodes CASSQGTSGVYNEQFF.